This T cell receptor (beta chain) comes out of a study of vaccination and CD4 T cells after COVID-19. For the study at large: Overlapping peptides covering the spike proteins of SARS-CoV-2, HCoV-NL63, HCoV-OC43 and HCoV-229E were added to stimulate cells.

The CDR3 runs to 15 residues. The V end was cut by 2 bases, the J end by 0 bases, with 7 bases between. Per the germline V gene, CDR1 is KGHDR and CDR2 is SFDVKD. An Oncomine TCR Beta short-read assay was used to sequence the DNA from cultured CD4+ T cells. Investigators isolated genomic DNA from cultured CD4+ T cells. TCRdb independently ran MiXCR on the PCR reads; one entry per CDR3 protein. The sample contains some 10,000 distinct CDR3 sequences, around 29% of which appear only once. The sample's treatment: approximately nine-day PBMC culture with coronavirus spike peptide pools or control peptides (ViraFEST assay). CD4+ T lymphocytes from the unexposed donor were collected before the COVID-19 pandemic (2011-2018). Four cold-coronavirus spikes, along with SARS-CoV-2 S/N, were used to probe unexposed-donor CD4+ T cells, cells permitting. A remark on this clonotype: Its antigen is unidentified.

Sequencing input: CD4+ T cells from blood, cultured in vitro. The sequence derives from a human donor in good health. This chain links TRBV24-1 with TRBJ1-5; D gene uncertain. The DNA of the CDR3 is TGTGCCACCAGTGATTCCGGGGATAGCAATCAGCCCCAGCATTTT. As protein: CATSDSGDSNQPQHF.